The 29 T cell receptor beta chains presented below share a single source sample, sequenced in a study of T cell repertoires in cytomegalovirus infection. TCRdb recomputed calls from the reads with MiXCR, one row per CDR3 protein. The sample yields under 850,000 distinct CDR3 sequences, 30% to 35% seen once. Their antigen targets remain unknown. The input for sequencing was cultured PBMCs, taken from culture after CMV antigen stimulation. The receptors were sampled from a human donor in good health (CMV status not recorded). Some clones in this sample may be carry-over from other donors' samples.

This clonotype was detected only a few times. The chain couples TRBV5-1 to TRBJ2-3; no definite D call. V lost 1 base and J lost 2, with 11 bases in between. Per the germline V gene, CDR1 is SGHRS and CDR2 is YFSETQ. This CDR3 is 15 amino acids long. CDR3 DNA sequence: TGCGCCAGCAGCTTGTCTGGCTACTTCACAGATACGCAGTATTTT. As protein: CASSLSGYFTDTQYF.

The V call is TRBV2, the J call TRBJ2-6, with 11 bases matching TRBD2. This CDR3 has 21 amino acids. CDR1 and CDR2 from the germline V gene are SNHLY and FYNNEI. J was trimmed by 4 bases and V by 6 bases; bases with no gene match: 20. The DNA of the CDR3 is TGTGCCAGCAGCCACCCCCCTCGACTAGCGGGGACCCGATCCGGGGCCAACGTCCTGACTTTC. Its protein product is CASSHPPRLAGTRSGANVLTF. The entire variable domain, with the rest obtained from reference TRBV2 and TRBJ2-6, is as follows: EPEVTQTPSHQVTQMGQEVILRCVPISNHLYFYWYRQILGQKVEFLVSFYNNEISEKSEIFDDQFSVERPDGSNFTLKIRSTKLEDSAMYFCASSHPPRLAGTRSGANVLTFGAGSRLTVL.

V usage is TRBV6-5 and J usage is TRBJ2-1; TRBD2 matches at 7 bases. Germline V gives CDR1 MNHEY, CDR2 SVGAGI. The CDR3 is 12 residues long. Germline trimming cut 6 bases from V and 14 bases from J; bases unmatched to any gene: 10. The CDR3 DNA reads TGTGCCAGCAGATCCGACGGGGGGAGAGAGTTCTTC. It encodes CASRSDGGREFF.

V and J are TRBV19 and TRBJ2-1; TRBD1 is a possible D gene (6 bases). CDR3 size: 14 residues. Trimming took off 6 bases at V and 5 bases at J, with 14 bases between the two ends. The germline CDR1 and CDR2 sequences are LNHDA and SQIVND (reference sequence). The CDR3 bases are TGTGCCAGTAGCGTAGACAGGAAGCACAATGAGCAGTTCTTC. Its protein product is CASSVDRKHNEQFF.

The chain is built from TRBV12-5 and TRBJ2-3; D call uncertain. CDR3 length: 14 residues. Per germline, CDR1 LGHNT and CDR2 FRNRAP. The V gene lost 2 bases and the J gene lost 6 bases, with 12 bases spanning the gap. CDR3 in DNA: TGTGCTAGTGGTTTGCCTATTTACCCCGATACGCAGTATTTT. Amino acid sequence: CASGLPIYPDTQYF.

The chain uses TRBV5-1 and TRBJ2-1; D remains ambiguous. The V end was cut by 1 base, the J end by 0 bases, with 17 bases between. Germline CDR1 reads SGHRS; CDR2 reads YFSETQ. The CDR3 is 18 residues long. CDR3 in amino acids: CASSLRGRGPSSYNEQFF. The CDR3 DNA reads TGCGCCAGCAGCTTGCGCGGTCGTGGCCCCAGCTCCTACAATGAGCAGTTCTTC.

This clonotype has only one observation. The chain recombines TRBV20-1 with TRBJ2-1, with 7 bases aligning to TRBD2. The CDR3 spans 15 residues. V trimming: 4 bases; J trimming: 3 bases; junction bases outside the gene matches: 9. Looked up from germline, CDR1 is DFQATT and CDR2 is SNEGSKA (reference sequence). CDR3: CSATSRREFYNEQFF. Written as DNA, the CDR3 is TGCAGTGCTACATCTAGGCGGGAGTTCTACAATGAGCAGTTCTTC.

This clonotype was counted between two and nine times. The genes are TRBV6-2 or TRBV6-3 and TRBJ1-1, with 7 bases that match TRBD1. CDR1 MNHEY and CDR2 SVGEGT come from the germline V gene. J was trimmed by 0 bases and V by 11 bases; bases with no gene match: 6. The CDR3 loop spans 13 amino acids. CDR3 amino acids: CACATGLNTEAFF. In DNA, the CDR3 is TGTGCCTGCGCGACAGGGTTGAACACTGAAGCTTTCTTT.

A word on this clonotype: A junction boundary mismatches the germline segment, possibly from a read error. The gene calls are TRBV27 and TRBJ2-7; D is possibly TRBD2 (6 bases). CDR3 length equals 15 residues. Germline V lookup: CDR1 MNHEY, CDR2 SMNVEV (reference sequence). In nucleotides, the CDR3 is TGTGCCAGCAGGGACTTAGGACTACGGTCCTGCGAGCAGTACTTC. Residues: CASRDLGLRSCEQYF.

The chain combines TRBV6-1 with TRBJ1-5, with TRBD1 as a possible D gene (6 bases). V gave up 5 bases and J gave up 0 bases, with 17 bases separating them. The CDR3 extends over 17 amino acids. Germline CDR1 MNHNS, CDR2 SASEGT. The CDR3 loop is CASSTGNGYFSNQPQHF. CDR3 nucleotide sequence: TGTGCCAGCAGTACAGGGAATGGGTATTTTAGCAATCAGCCCCAGCATTTT.

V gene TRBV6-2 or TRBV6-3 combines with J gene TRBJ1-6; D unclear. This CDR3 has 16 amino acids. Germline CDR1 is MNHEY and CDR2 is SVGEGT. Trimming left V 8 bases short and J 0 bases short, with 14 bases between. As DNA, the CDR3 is TGTGCCAGCGCCGCCGCACCGAGCTCCTATAATTCACCCCTCCACTTT. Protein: CASAAAPSSYNSPLHF.

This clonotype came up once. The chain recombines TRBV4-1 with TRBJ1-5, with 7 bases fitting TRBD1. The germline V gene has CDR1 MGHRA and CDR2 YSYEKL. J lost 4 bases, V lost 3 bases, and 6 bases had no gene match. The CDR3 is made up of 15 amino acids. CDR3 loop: CASSHRDSNNQPQHF. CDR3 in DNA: TGCGCCAGCAGCCACCGGGACAGCAATAATCAGCCCCAGCATTTT.

The chain's CDR3 is CASSLVLGGAGELFF. CDR3 DNA: TGTGCCAGCAGCTTAGTTTTAGGAGGGGCCGGGGAGCTGTTTTTT. This chain joins TRBV7-2 and TRBJ2-2, with a possible D match to TRBD2 (6 bases). The V end was cut by 1 base, the J end by 6 bases, with 12 bases between. Germline lookup yields CDR1 SGHTA and CDR2 FQGNSA. The CDR3 loop spans 15 amino acids.

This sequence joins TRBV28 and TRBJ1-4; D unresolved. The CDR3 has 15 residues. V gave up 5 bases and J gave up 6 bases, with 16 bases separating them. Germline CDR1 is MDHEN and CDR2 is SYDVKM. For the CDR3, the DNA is TGTGCCAGCAGTGGGAGAGCCTCTCGGGATGAAAAACTGTTTTTT. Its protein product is CASSGRASRDEKLFF.

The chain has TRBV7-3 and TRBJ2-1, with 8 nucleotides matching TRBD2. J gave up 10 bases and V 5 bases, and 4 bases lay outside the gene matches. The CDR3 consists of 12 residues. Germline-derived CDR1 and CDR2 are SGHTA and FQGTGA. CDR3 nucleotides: TGTGCCAGCAGCCCCGGGAGGGCGGAGCAGTTCTTC. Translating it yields CASSPGRAEQFF.

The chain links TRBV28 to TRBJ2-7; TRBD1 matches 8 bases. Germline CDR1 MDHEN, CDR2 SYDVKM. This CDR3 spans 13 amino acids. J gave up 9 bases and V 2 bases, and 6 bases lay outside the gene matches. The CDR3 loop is CASSLSRGLRQYF. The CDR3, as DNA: TGTGCCAGCAGTTTAAGCAGGGGGCTTAGGCAGTACTTC. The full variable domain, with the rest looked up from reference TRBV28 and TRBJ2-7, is DVKVTQSSRYLVKRTGEKVFLECVQDMDHENMFWYRQDPGLGLRLIYFSYDVKMKEKGDIPEGYSVSREKKERFSLILESASTNQTSMYLCASSLSRGLRQYFGPGTRLTVT.

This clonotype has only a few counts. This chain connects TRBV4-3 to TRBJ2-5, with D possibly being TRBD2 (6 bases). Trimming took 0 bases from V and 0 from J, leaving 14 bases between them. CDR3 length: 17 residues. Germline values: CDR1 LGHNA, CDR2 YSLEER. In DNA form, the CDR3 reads TGCGCCAGCAGCCAAGATTGGGGGGAACTGTACCAAGAGACCCAGTACTTC. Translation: CASSQDWGELYQETQYF.

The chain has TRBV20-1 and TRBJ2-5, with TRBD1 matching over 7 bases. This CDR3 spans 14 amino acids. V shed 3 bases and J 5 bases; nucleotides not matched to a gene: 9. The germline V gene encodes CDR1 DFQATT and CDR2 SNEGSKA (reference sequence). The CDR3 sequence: CSARGTELDETQYF. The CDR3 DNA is TGCAGTGCTAGGGGGACAGAACTAGACGAGACCCAGTACTTC.

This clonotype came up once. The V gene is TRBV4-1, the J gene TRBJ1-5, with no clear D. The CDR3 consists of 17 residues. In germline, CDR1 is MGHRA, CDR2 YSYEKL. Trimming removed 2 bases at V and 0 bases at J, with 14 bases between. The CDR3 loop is CASSQSDGSYSNQPQHF. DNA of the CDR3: TGCGCCAGCAGCCAATCGGACGGATCTTATAGCAATCAGCCCCAGCATTTT.

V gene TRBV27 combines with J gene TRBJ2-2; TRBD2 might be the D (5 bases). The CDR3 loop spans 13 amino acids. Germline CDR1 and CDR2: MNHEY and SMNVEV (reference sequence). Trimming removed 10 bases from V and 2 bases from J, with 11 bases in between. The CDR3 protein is CATTAVNTGELFF. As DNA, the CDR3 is TGTGCCACCACAGCGGTTAACACCGGGGAGCTGTTTTTT.

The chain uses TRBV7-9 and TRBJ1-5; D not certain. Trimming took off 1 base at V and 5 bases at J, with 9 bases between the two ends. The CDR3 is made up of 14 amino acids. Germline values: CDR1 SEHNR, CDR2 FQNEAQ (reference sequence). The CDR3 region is CASSLVAEDQPQHF. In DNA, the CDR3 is TGTGCCAGCAGCTTAGTGGCGGAGGATCAGCCCCAGCATTTT.

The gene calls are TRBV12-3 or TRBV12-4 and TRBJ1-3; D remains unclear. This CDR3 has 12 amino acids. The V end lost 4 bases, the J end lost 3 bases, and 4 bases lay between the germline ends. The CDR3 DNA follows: TGTGCCAGCAGTTGGGGTGGAAACACCATATATTTT. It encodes CASSWGGNTIYF.

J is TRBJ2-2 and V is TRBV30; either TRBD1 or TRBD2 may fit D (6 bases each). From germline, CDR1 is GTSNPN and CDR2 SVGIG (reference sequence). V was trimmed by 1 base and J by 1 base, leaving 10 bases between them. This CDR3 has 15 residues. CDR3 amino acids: CAWSGGAGNTGELFF. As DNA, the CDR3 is TGTGCCTGGAGTGGGGGGGCAGGGAACACCGGGGAGCTGTTTTTT.

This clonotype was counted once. The CDR3 here is CASSQEARGLGLAGGHLNTQYF. CDR3 nucleotides: TGCGCCAGCAGCCAAGAGGCCAGAGGATTGGGTCTAGCGGGGGGACATTTAAATACGCAGTATTTT. The V and J genes are TRBV4-1 and TRBJ2-3; the match to TRBD2 covers 11 bases. Germline CDR1 MGHRA, CDR2 YSYEKL. Trimming removed 0 bases from V and 7 bases from J; junction bases left unmatched: 24. CDR3 length: 22 residues.

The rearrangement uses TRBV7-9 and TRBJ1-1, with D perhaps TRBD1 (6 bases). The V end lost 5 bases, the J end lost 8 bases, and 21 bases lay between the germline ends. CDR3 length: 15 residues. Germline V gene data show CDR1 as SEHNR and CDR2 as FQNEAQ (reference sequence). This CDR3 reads CASSPGDTLPPEAFF. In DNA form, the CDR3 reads TGTGCCAGCAGCCCAGGGGACACCCTCCCACCCGAAGCTTTCTTT.

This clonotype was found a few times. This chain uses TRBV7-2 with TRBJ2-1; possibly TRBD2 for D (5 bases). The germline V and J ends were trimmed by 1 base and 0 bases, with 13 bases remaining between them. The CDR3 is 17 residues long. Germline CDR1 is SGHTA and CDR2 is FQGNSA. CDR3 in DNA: TGTGCCAGCAGCTTAGGTCGCCCGGGAAACTCCTACAATGAGCAGTTCTTC. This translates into CASSLGRPGNSYNEQFF.

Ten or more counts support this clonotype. In DNA form, the CDR3 reads TGTGCCAGCAGCTTAGAGGGATGGGACGGTGAAGCTTTCTTT. It is translated as CASSLEGWDGEAFF. The J gene is TRBJ1-1, the V gene TRBV7-2, with D tentatively TRBD1 (5 bases). The germline V gene encodes CDR1 SGHTA and CDR2 FQGNSA. CDR3 length: 14 residues. The V end was cut by 1 base, the J end by 7 bases, with 13 bases between.

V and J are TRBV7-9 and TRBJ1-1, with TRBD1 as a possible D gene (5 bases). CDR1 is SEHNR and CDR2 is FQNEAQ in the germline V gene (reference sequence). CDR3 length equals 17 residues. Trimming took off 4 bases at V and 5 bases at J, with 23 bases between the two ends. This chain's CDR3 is CASSSATGLNGGTEAFF. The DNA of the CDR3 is TGTGCCAGCAGCTCCGCAACGGGACTCAACGGGGGGACTGAAGCTTTCTTT.

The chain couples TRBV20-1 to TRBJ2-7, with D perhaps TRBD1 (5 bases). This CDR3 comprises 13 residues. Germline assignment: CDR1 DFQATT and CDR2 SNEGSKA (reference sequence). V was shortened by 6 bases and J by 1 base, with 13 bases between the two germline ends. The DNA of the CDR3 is TGCAGTGCCGGTCAGGGTATGTCCTACGAGCAGTACTTC. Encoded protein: CSAGQGMSYEQYF.